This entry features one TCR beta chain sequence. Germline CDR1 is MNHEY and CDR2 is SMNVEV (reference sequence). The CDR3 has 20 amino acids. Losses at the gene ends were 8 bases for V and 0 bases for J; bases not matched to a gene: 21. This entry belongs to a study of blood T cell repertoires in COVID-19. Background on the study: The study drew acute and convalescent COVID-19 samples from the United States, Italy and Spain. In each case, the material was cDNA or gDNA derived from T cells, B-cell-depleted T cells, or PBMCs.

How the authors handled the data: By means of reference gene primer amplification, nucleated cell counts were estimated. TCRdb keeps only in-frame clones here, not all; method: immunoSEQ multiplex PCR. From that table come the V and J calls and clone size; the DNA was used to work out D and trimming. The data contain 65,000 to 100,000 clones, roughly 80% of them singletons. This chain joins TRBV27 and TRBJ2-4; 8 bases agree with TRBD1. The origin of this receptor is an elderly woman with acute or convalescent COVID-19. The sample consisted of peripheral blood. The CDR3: CASRRLGQEEGLIAKNIQYF. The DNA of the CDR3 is TGTGCCAGCCGTCGGTTGGGACAGGAAGAAGGGTTGATAGCCAAAAACATTCAGTACTTC.